This TCR beta chain was captured by sequencing in a study of cytomegalovirus exposure and HLA in healthy donors. Vbeta (60) and Jbeta (13) primers were used in the PCR. Sequencing used immunoSEQ multiplex PCR; TCRdb keeps in-frame clones, though not all of them. The sample lists approximately 170,000 clones, 55% to 80% seen once, with around 4% in the top ten. On this clone itself: Its antigen remains unknown.

Study outcomes and limitations: An analysis done earlier found most TCR beta V segments productive about 87% or about 30% of the time. Later analysis reportedly placed an Asian-associated ancestry cluster below the roughly 690-donor mean in N-insertions.

Germline loops: CDR1 MNHEY, CDR2 SVGAGI. CDR3 length: 16 amino acids. This receptor was taken from a young woman in good health and CMV-seropositive. Sequencing was done on a sample of PBMCs. This chain uses TRBV6-5 with TRBJ2-5; D is perhaps TRBD1 (6 bases). With the DNA end fitting TRBJ2-7 better, the J assignment may be wrong. DNA for the CDR3: TGTGCCAGCAGTTACGACCAGGGGACCTTCTCCTACGAGCAGTACTTC. It codes for CASSYDQGTFSYEQYF.